The 25 T cell receptor beta chains below come from one sample, sequenced in a study of shared clonotypes between healthy human individuals. Repertoires were generated with immunoSEQ multiplex PCR, while TCRdb's copy carries only in-frame clones and drops some. The sample lists some 980,000 clones; approximately 80% were seen once. Sequences were obtained from memory CD4+ T cells sorted from blood. The subset: CD45RA-negative fraction. The receptors shown here come from a man aged 18 to 35 in good health.

The chain employs TRBV18 and TRBJ2-3; 8 bases map to TRBD1. Germline V gene lookup returns CDR1 KGHSH and CDR2 LQKENI. V lost 3 bases, J lost 8 bases, and 7 bases stayed unmatched. The CDR3 totals 14 residues. The CDR3: CASSPGTGVSTQYF. CDR3 bases: TGTGCCAGCTCACCGGGGACAGGCGTATCTACGCAGTATTTT.

This chain uses TRBV5-4 with TRBJ1-6; 7 bases are shared with TRBD1. Trimming cost V 3 bases and J 9 bases; bases outside gene matches: 9. CDR3 length: 15 amino acids. The germline gives CDR1 SGHNT, CDR2 YYREEE (reference sequence). The CDR3 sequence: CASSSGDSATSPLHF. The CDR3 nucleotides are TGTGCCAGCAGCTCGGGGGACAGTGCAACTTCACCCCTCCACTTT.

This chain connects TRBV29-1 to TRBJ2-2; 9 bases are a match to TRBD1. The CDR3 has 13 residues. The trim removed 4 bases at V and 7 bases at J, leaving 4 bases unmatched. Germline V lookup: CDR1 SQVTM, CDR2 ANQGSEA. The CDR3 DNA is TGCAGCGTTGGACAGGGGGACGTCGGGGAGCTGTTTTTT. Translating it yields CSVGQGDVGELFF.

The V gene is TRBV7-2, the J gene TRBJ2-5, with D possibly called TRBD1 or TRBD2 (5 bases each). Germline CDR1 and CDR2: SGHTA and FQGNSA. The length of the CDR3 is 13 residues. Trimming removed 7 bases from V and 2 bases from J, with 11 bases in between. CDR3 region: CASTRWGQETQYF. The CDR3 DNA sequence: TGTGCCAGCACCCGGTGGGGGCAAGAGACCCAGTACTTC.

The chain has TRBV4-1 and TRBJ1-5; 9 nucleotides agree with TRBD1. J lost 2 bases, V lost 3 bases, and 11 bases had no gene match. Germline V gene lookup returns CDR1 MGHRA and CDR2 YSYEKL. This CDR3 region has 18 residues. Written as DNA, the CDR3 is TGCGCCAGCAGCCAGGAGCCACAGGGGGCGGGGGGCAATCAGCCCCAGCATTTT. This translates into CASSQEPQGAGGNQPQHF.

A few counts support this clone. The rearrangement joins TRBV28 to TRBJ2-7; 7 bases fit TRBD1. CDR3 length: 14 amino acids. The J segment lost 4 bases and the V segment lost 0 bases, leaving 3 bases of the junction unmatched. The germline gives CDR1 MDHEN, CDR2 SYDVKM. DNA for the CDR3: TGTGCCAGCAGTTTATGGAGGGGGCTTTACGAGCAGTACTTC. Its translation is CASSLWRGLYEQYF.

The table lists this clone with a count of one. The chain uses TRBV5-3 and TRBJ1-3; TRBD1 might be the D (5 bases). TRBV5-3 is an ORF for which the function is uncertain. Trimming left V 0 bases short and J 0 bases short, with 13 bases between. The CDR3 is 17 residues long. CDR3 residues: CARSLDGRVHSGNTIYF. CDR3 coding DNA: TGTGCCAGAAGCTTGGACGGCAGGGTCCACTCTGGAAACACCATATATTTT.

The chain is built from TRBV6-1 and TRBJ2-7; 7 bases are a match to TRBD1. The CDR3 extends over 15 amino acids. V shed 5 bases and J 0 bases; nucleotides not matched to a gene: 7. Germline V gene lookup returns CDR1 MNHNS and CDR2 SASEGT. The CDR3 region is CASSRQGELSYEQYF. The CDR3 DNA reads TGTGCCAGCAGTAGACAGGGAGAGCTCTCCTACGAGCAGTACTTC.

The CDR3 sequence is CASSEAVQGAGSGELFF. CDR3 in DNA: TGTGCCAGCAGTGAAGCTGTGCAGGGGGCTGGGTCCGGGGAGCTGTTTTTT. The V gene is TRBV6-1, the J gene TRBJ2-2, with 8 bases that match TRBD1. The junction had 9 bases not matched to a gene; V was cut back by 0 bases and J by 6 bases. The CDR3 is made up of 17 amino acids. CDR1 is MNHNS and CDR2 is SASEGT in the germline V gene.

The table lists this clone with a few counts. The gene calls are TRBV5-1 and TRBJ2-2, with a weak D call TRBD1 (5 bases). The germline CDR1 and CDR2 sequences are SGHRS and YFSETQ. CDR3 length equals 15 residues. The V gene lost 0 bases and the J gene lost 2 bases, with 8 bases spanning the gap. This CDR3 reads CASSLDRINTGELFF. CDR3 coding DNA: TGCGCCAGCAGCTTGGACAGGATTAACACCGGGGAGCTGTTTTTT.

V and J are TRBV5-1 and TRBJ1-1; 8 bases agree with TRBD1. The V gene's germline CDR1 is SGHRS and CDR2 YFSETQ. CDR3 length equals 18 residues. J lost 0 bases, V lost 4 bases, and 14 bases had no gene match. The CDR3 reads CASSEGQAALGMNTEAFF. The CDR3 coding sequence is TGCGCCAGCAGCGAGGGACAGGCGGCGCTTGGGATGAACACTGAAGCTTTCTTT.

The chain is built from TRBV28 and TRBJ2-1; TRBD2 agrees at 8 bases. The CDR3 contains 13 residues. Germline V CDR1 and CDR2: MDHEN, SYDVKM. The junction had 3 bases not matched to a gene; V was cut back by 4 bases and J by 7 bases. The CDR3 DNA follows: TGTGCCAGCAGTTGGAGCGGGAGAAATGAGCAGTTCTTC. It encodes CASSWSGRNEQFF.

The gene calls are TRBV7-9 and TRBJ1-2; D gene uncertain. In germline, CDR1 is SEHNR, CDR2 FQNEAQ (reference sequence). The CDR3 has 13 residues. V was shortened by 8 bases and J by 2 bases, with 12 bases between the two germline ends. CDR3 bases: TGTGCCAGCTCCTCCGCCGAAAACTATGGCTACACCTTC. Amino acids: CASSSAENYGYTF.

This clone was picked up a small number of times. The genes are TRBV27 and TRBJ1-2; D perhaps matches TRBD1 (6 bases). Trimming shortened V by 5 bases and J by 4 bases, and 17 bases separated the two germline ends. CDR1 MNHEY and CDR2 SMNVEV come from the germline V gene (reference sequence). This CDR3 contains 15 residues. CDR3 sequence: CASSTTDRPTYGYTF. The CDR3 DNA follows: TGTGCCAGCAGTACCACGGACAGACCCACCTATGGCTACACCTTC.

A few counts support this clone. The J gene is TRBJ2-1, the V gene TRBV6-4; D is possibly TRBD1 (6 bases). The CDR3 length is 15 residues. Trimming cost V 0 bases and J 9 bases, with 15 bases left between them. Germline V gene lookup returns CDR1 MRHNA and CDR2 SNTAGT. CDR3 loop: CASSDSSRGRGEQFF. The CDR3 DNA reads TGTGCCAGCAGTGACTCGAGTCGGGGCAGGGGTGAGCAGTTCTTC.

The CDR3 DNA follows: TGCGCCAGCTGCTATGGAGGGCCAGGGGATACGCAGTATTTT. Its translation is CASCYGGPGDTQYF. The genes are TRBV5-1 and TRBJ2-3, with TRBD2 as a possible D gene (6 bases). CDR3 length equals 14 residues. Per the germline V gene, CDR1 is SGHRS and CDR2 is YFSETQ. The ends were cut back, 7 bases at V and 6 bases at J, with 18 bases in the middle.

This clone showed up many times. Other nucleotide sequences from this sample produce the same CDR3. The J gene is TRBJ2-3, the V gene TRBV5-1, with 9 bases that match TRBD1. Trimming removed 1 base from V and 4 bases from J; junction bases left unmatched: 4. The CDR3 extends over 15 amino acids. Germline CDR1 SGHRS, CDR2 YFSETQ. CDR3 nucleotide sequence: TGCGCCAGCAGCTTGAGGGACAGGGACCCAGATACGCAGTATTTT. Its protein is CASSLRDRDPDTQYF.

This chain joins TRBV5-1 and TRBJ1-1; TRBD1 is a possible D gene (6 bases). Germline CDR1 is SGHRS and CDR2 is YFSETQ. The CDR3 is 16 residues long. The V end was cut by 4 bases, the J end by 0 bases, with 16 bases between. CDR3 nucleotide sequence: TGCGCCAGCAGCCCAGGGGCAGAATTTATGAACACTGAAGCTTTCTTT. It specifies CASSPGAEFMNTEAFF.

The chain carries TRBV7-2 and TRBJ2-3; tentatively, D is TRBD2 (6 bases). V lost 10 bases to trimming and J lost 0 bases, with 14 bases between them. Germline V gene data show CDR1 as SGHTA and CDR2 as FQGNSA. The CDR3 sequence is 14 residues long. The DNA for the CDR3 is TGTGCCACCGCGGGACCGATCAGCACAGATACGCAGTATTTT. It translates to CATAGPISTDTQYF.

The V and J genes are TRBV4-1 and TRBJ1-2; D is undetermined. The CDR3 extends over 19 amino acids. Germline values: CDR1 MGHRA, CDR2 YSYEKL. V was pared by 0 bases and J by 5 bases, with 25 bases between. The CDR3 is CASSQDSWRWPPGRYGYTF. The CDR3 DNA sequence: TGCGCCAGCAGCCAAGATAGTTGGCGTTGGCCTCCGGGCCGTTATGGCTACACCTTC.

V and J are TRBV7-2 and TRBJ1-1, with no clear D. Trimming pared 5 bases from V and 3 bases from J, leaving 4 bases between. Germline V gives CDR1 SGHTA, CDR2 FQGNSA. This CDR3 comprises 11 residues. CDR3 nucleotides: TGTGCCAGCAGCCAGTACACTGAAGCTTTCTTT. Translating it yields CASSQYTEAFF.

This clone was found once. A far larger clone is a single base away, which makes a read error likely. Other DNA sequences in this specimen translate into the identical CDR3. The rearrangement links TRBV5-4 to TRBJ1-4, with D uncertain. Trimming cost V 2 bases and J 0 bases, with 5 bases left between them. Germline values: CDR1 SGHNT, CDR2 YYREEE (reference sequence). CDR3 size: 14 residues. Here the CDR3 DNA reads TGTGCCAGCAGCTTAGGAGCAACTAATGAAAAACTGTTTTTT. Protein sequence: CASSLGATNEKLFF.

The V and J genes are TRBV5-5 and TRBJ1-6; maybe TRBD1 (5 bases). Germline V CDR1 and CDR2: SGHKS, YYEKEE (reference sequence). V lost 2 bases to trimming and J lost 5 bases, with 14 bases between them. The CDR3 runs to 16 residues. The CDR3 DNA follows: TGTGCCAGCAGCTTATCCGGGGCAGCAAATAATTCACCCCTCCACTTT. It yields the protein CASSLSGAANNSPLHF. Using reference TRBV5-5 and TRBJ1-6 for the parts outside the CDR3, the full variable domain is DAGVTQSPTHLIKTRGQQVTLRCSPISGHKSVSWYQQVLGQGPQFIFQYYEKEERGRGNFPDRFSARQFPNYSSELNVNALLLGDSALYLCASSLSGAANNSPLHFGNGTRLTVT.

This rearrangement joins TRBV29-1 to TRBJ2-5; D remains unclear. CDR3 length: 12 residues. The germline gives CDR1 SQVTM, CDR2 ANQGSEA. The germline V and J ends were trimmed by 4 bases and 1 base, with 7 bases remaining between them. CDR3 nucleotide sequence: TGCAGCGTTGGACGGACCCAAGAGACCCAGTACTTC. Protein: CSVGRTQETQYF.

This chain connects TRBV7-2 to TRBJ2-5; D unclear. V lost 5 bases and J lost 5, with 9 bases in between. Germline CDR1 is SGHTA and CDR2 is FQGNSA. The CDR3 loop spans 12 amino acids. CDR3 coding DNA: TGTGCCAGCAGCCCTCAGAGGGAGACCCAGTACTTC. Amino acid sequence: CASSPQRETQYF.